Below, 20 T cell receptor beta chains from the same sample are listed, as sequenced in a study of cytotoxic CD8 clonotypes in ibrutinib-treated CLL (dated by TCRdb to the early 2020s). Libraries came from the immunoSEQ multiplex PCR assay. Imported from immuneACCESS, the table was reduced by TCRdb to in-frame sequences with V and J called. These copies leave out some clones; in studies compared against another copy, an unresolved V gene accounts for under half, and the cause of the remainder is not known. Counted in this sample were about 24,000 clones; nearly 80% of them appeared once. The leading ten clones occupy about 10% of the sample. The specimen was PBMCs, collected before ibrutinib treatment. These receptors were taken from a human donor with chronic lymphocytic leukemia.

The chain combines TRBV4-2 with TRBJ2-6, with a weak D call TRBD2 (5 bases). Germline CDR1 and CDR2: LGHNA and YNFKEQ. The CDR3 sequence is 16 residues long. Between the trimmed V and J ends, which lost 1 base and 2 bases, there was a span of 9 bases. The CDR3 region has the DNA TGTGCCAGCAGCCAAGGTCCGGAGGCTGGGGCCAACGTCCTGACTTTC. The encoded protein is CASSQGPEAGANVLTF.

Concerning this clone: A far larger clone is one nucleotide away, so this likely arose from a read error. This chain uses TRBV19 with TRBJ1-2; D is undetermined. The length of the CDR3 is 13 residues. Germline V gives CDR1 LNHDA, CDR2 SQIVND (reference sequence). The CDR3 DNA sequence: TGTACCAGTAATCCAGCCTCAATCTATGGCTACACCTTC. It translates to CTSNPASIYGYTF.

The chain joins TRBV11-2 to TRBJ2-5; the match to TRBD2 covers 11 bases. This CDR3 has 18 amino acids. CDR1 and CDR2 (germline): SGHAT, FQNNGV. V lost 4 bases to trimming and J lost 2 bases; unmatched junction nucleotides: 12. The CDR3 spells CASSSTSGRWGGQETQYF. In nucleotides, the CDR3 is TGTGCCAGCAGCTCTACTAGCGGGAGATGGGGGGGACAAGAGACCCAGTACTTC.

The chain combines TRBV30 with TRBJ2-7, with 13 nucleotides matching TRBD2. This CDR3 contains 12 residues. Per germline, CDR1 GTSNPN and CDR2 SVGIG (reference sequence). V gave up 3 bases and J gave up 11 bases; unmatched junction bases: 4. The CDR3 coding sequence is TGTGCCTGGAGACTAGCGGGAGGGTTGGAGTACTTC. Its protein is CAWRLAGGLEYF.

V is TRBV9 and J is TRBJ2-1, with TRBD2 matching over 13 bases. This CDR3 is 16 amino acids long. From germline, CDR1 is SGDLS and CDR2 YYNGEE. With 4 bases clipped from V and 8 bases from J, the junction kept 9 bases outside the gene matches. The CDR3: CASSPGLAGVGDEQFF. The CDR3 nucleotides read TGTGCCAGCAGCCCCGGACTAGCGGGAGTGGGCGATGAGCAGTTCTTC.

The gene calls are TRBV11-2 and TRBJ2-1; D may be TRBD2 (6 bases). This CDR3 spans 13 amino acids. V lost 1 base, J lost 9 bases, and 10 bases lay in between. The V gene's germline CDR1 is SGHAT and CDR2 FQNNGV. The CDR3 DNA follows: TGTGCCAGCAGCTTAGTTTCGGGAGTTGAGCAGTTCTTC. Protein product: CASSLVSGVEQFF.

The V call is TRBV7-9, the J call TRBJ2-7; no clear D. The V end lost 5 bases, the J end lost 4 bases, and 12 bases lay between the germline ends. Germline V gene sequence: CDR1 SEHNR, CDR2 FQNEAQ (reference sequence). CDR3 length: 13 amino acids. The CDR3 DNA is TGTGCCAGCAGCCCATCCCTGGGGTACGAGCAGTACTTC. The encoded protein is CASSPSLGYEQYF. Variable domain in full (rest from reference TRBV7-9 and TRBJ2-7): DTGVSQNPRHKITKRGQNVTFRCDPISEHNRLYWYRQTLGQGPEFLTYFQNEAQLEKSRLLSDRFSAERPKGSFSTLEIQRTEQGDSAMYLCASSPSLGYEQYFGPGTRLTVT.

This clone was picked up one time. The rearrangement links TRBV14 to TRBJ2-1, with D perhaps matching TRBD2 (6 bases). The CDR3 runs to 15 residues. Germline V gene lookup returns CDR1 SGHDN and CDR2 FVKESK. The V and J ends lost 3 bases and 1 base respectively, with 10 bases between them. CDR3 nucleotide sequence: TGTGCCAGCAGCCAGAACCGGGGGTCCTACAATGAGCAGTTCTTC. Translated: CASSQNRGSYNEQFF.

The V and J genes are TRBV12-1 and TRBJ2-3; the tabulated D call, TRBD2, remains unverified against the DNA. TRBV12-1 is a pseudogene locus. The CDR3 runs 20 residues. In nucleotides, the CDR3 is TGTGCCAGCAGCTTTCTTAAAAATTCCGCGGGAGGAGTTAGCACAGATACGCAGTATTTT. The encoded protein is CASSFLKNSAGGVSTDTQYF.

The CDR3 sequence: CASSLVGYGGELFF. As DNA, the CDR3 is TGTGCCAGCAGCTTAGTCGGGTACGGCGGGGAGCTGTTTTTT. The gene calls are TRBV11-2 and TRBJ2-2; D unresolved. V dropped 1 base and J dropped 7 bases, with 10 bases sitting between them. Germline V CDR1 and CDR2: SGHAT, FQNNGV. CDR3 size: 14 residues.

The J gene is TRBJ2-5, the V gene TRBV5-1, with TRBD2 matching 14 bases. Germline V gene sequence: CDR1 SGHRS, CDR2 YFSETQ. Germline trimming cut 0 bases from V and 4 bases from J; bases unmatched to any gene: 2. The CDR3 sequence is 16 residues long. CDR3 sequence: CASSLGLAGGPETQYF. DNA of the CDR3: TGCGCCAGCAGCTTGGGACTAGCGGGAGGGCCAGAGACCCAGTACTTC.

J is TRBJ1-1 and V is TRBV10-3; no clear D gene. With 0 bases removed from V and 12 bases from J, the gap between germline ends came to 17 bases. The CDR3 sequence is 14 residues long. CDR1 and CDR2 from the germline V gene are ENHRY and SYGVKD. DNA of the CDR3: TGTGCCATCAGTGAGTCGACCGGGTTGGGTGCGACTTTCTTT. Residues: CAISESTGLGATFF.

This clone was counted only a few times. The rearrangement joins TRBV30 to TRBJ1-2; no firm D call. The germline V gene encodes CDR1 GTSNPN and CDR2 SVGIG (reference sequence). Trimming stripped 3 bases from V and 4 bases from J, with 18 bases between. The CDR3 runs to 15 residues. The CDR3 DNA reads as TGTGCCTGGAGGGCCGCGGCGGGGTTGGGCTATGGCTACACCTTC. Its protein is CAWRAAAGLGYGYTF.

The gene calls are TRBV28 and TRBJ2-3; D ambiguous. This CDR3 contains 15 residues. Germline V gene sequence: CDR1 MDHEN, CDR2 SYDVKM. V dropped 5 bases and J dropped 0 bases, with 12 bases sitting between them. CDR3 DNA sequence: TGTGCCAGCAGTCCCACAGACCCTAGCACAGATACGCAGTATTTT. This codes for CASSPTDPSTDTQYF.

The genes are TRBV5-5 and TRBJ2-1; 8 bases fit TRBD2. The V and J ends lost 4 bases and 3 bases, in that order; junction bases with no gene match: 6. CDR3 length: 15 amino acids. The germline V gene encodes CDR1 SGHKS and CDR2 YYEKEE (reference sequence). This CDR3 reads CASSRGLEIYNEQFF. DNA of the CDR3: TGTGCCAGCAGCCGGGGACTAGAGATCTACAATGAGCAGTTCTTC. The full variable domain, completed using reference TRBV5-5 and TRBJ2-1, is DAGVTQSPTHLIKTRGQQVTLRCSPISGHKSVSWYQQVLGQGPQFIFQYYEKEERGRGNFPDRFSARQFPNYSSELNVNALLLGDSALYLCASSRGLEIYNEQFFGPGTRLTVL.

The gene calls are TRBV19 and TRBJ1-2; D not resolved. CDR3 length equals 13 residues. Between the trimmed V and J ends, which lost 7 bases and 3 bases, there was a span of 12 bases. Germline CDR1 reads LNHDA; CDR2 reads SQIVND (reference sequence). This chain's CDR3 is CASIANNHYGYTF. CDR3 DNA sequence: TGTGCCAGTATTGCAAACAATCACTATGGCTACACCTTC.

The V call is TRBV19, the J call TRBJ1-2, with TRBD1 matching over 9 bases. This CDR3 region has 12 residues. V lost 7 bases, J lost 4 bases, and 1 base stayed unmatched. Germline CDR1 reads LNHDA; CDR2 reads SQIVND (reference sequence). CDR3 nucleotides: TGTGCCAGTAAGGGACAGGGCTATGGCTACACCTTC. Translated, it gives CASKGQGYGYTF.

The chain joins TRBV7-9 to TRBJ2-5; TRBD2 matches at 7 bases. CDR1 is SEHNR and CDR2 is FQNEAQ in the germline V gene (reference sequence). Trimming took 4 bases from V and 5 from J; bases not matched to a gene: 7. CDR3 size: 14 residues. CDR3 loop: CASSSLREAETQYF. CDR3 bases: TGTGCCAGCAGCTCTCTTCGGGAGGCGGAGACCCAGTACTTC.

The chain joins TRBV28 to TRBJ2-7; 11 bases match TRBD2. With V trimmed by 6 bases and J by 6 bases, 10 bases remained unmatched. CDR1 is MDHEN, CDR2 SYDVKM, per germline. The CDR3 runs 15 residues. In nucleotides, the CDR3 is TGTGCCAGCAGGGAACGACTAGCGGGAAGTCCCGAGCAGTACTTC. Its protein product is CASRERLAGSPEQYF. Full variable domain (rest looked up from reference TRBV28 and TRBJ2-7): DVKVTQSSRYLVKRTGEKVFLECVQDMDHENMFWYRQDPGLGLRLIYFSYDVKMKEKGDIPEGYSVSREKKERFSLILESASTNQTSMYLCASRERLAGSPEQYFGPGTRLTVT.

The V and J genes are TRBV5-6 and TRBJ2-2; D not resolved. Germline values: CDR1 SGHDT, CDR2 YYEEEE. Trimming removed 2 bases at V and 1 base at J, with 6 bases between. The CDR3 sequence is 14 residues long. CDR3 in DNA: TGTGCCAGCAGCTTTGTTGGGAACACCGGGGAGCTGTTTTTT. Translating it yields CASSFVGNTGELFF.